The rows below give T cell receptor beta chains drawn from one sample of a study of T-cell reconstitution after alpha-beta-depleted transplantation in children. TCRdb fed the PCR reads into MiXCR, producing one record per CDR3 protein. This table holds 200,000 to 300,000 distinct CDR3 sequences, 7.5% to 9.5% found once. The sequences come from PBMCs, mostly from graft donor cells, collected 180 days after TCRalphabeta/CD19-depleted stem cell transplant. Receptors were obtained from a male patient between 5 and 17 years old who had a stem cell transplant for acute lymphoblastic leukemia, so the T cells may come from the graft donor. Each CDR3 is given with its conserved first and last residue. D genes are given only for firm matches. Size tells how often a clone was seen, or its class if it is expanded.

j_gene: TRBJ2-5
v_gene: TRBV5-6
abundance: many
len: 14
d_gene: -
CDR3aa: CASSLVLIQETQYF
CDR3nt: TGTGCCAGCAGCTTGGTCCTGATCCAAGAGACCCAGTACTTC

j_gene: TRBJ2-1
v_gene: TRBV12-3/TRBV12-4
abundance: many
len: 13
d_gene: -
CDR3aa: CASSPGFYNEQFF
CDR3nt: TGTGCCAGCAGCCCCGGATTCTACAATGAGCAGTTCTTC

j_gene: TRBJ2-1
v_gene: TRBV14
abundance: many
len: 15
d_gene: -
CDR3aa: CASSQPVTSYNEQFF
CDR3nt: TGTGCCAGCAGCCAACCGGTTACTTCCTACAATGAGCAGTTCTTC

j_gene: TRBJ2-6
v_gene: TRBV10-3
abundance: many
len: 15
d_gene: -
CDR3aa: CAISHSGAGANVLTF
CDR3nt: TGTGCCATCAGCCATTCAGGGGCTGGGGCCAACGTCCTGACTTTC

j_gene: TRBJ2-7
v_gene: TRBV4-1
abundance: many
len: 15
d_gene: TRBD1
CDR3aa: CASSQPWDRVSEQYF
CDR3nt: TGCGCCAGCAGCCAACCTTGGGACAGGGTAAGCGAGCAGTACTTC

j_gene: TRBJ1-1
v_gene: TRBV5-5
abundance: many
len: 13
d_gene: -
CDR3aa: CASSWSRGDEAFF
CDR3nt: TGTGCCAGCAGCTGGTCTCGAGGTGATGAAGCTTTCTTT

j_gene: TRBJ1-3
v_gene: TRBV20-1
abundance: many
len: 12
d_gene: -
CDR3aa: CSARVRADTIYF
CDR3nt: TGCAGTGCTAGAGTTCGGGCGGACACCATATATTTT

j_gene: TRBJ2-2
v_gene: TRBV5-1
abundance: many
len: 15
d_gene: -
CDR3aa: CASSLPQGNTGELFF
CDR3nt: TGCGCCAGCAGCTTGCCCCAGGGGAACACCGGGGAGCTGTTTTTT

j_gene: TRBJ2-2
v_gene: TRBV27
abundance: many
len: 13
d_gene: -
CDR3aa: CASSPLYTGELFF
CDR3nt: TGTGCCAGCAGTCCCCTTTACACCGGGGAGCTGTTTTTT

j_gene: TRBJ2-7
v_gene: TRBV7-2
abundance: many
len: 15
d_gene: TRBD2
CDR3aa: CASSLGTSGRKEQYF
CDR3nt: TGTGCCAGCAGCTTAGGGACTAGCGGGAGGAAGGAGCAGTACTTC

j_gene: TRBJ2-1
v_gene: TRBV12-3/TRBV12-4
abundance: many
len: 16
d_gene: TRBD1
CDR3aa: CASSLGGQGFYNEQFF
CDR3nt: TGTGCCAGCAGTTTAGGGGGACAGGGATTCTACAATGAGCAGTTCTTC

j_gene: TRBJ1-1
v_gene: TRBV4-2
abundance: many
len: 15
d_gene: -
CDR3aa: CASSHPRPSDTEAFF
CDR3nt: TGTGCCAGCAGCCACCCCCGGCCAAGCGACACTGAAGCTTTCTTT

j_gene: TRBJ1-3
v_gene: TRBV25-1
abundance: many
len: 17
d_gene: TRBD1
CDR3aa: CASSETAGGLSGNTIYF
CDR3nt: TGTGCCAGCAGTGAGACGGCAGGGGGCCTCTCTGGAAACACCATATATTTT

j_gene: TRBJ1-2
v_gene: TRBV6-1
abundance: many
len: 15
d_gene: -
CDR3aa: CASTRIPRGDYGYTF
CDR3nt: TGTGCCAGCACCCGAATCCCGAGAGGGGACTATGGCTACACCTTC

j_gene: TRBJ2-3
v_gene: TRBV19
abundance: many
len: 14
d_gene: -
CDR3aa: CASSNRALTDTQYF
CDR3nt: TGTGCCAGTAGTAACAGGGCGCTCACAGATACGCAGTATTTT

j_gene: TRBJ2-1
v_gene: TRBV11-3
abundance: few
len: 14
d_gene: TRBD1
CDR3aa: CASSPGQGWNEQFF
CDR3nt: TGTGCCAGCAGCCCGGGACAGGGGTGGAATGAGCAGTTCTTC

j_gene: TRBJ1-5
v_gene: TRBV29-1
abundance: many
len: 13
d_gene: -
CDR3aa: CSVETEPNQPQHF
CDR3nt: TGCAGCGTTGAGACAGAACCCAATCAGCCCCAGCATTTT

j_gene: TRBJ2-4
v_gene: TRBV29-1
abundance: many
len: 15
d_gene: -
CDR3aa: CSVRDRLLAKNIQYF
CDR3nt: TGCAGCGTCCGTGACAGGCTACTAGCCAAAAACATTCAGTACTTC

j_gene: TRBJ2-1
v_gene: TRBV20-1
abundance: few
len: 17
d_gene: TRBD2
CDR3aa: CSARDPRGAGGPGEQFF
CDR3nt: TGCAGTGCTAGAGATCCTCGAGGAGCGGGAGGGCCCGGTGAGCAGTTCTTC

j_gene: TRBJ2-7
v_gene: TRBV25-1
abundance: many
len: 14
d_gene: -
CDR3aa: CASSDPASSYEQYF
CDR3nt: TGTGCCAGCAGCGACCCGGCAAGCTCCTACGAGCAGTACTTC

j_gene: TRBJ2-7
v_gene: TRBV9
abundance: many
len: 14
d_gene: TRBD2
CDR3aa: CASSVSGNANEQYF
CDR3nt: TGTGCCAGCAGCGTGAGCGGGAATGCGAACGAGCAGTACTTC

j_gene: TRBJ2-2
v_gene: TRBV5-1
abundance: many
len: 13
d_gene: TRBD2
CDR3aa: CASGLANTGELFF
CDR3nt: TGCGCCTCGGGACTAGCCAACACCGGGGAGCTGTTTTTT